The 9 T cell receptor beta chains below all came from one sample that was sequenced in a study of cytotoxic CD8 clonotypes in ibrutinib-treated CLL. Measured with immunoSEQ multiplex PCR; TCRdb has only the in-frame clones, and not every one. The sample has over 65,000 clones, under 70% seen once. The sample was PBMCs, taken after 12 months of ibrutinib treatment. These receptors came from a human donor with chronic lymphocytic leukemia.

This clone was observed many times. This rearrangement joins TRBV2 to TRBJ1-2; 7 bases are shared with TRBD1. The trim removed 4 bases at V and 6 bases at J, leaving 14 bases unmatched. The germline gives CDR1 SNHLY, CDR2 FYNNEI. This CDR3 contains 16 residues. The CDR3 DNA reads TGTGCCAGCAGTGCCTATTTTAACAGGGACAGCAATGGCTACACCTTC. This codes for CASSAYFNRDSNGYTF.

The J gene is TRBJ2-7, the V gene TRBV18, with 7 positions matching TRBD1. CDR1 is KGHSH, CDR2 LQKENI, per germline. This CDR3 is built from 14 residues. Losses at the gene ends were 3 bases for V and 2 bases for J; bases not matched to a gene: 4. CDR3 coding DNA: TGTGCCAGCTCACCTGACAGGGCCACCTACGAGCAGTACTTC. Protein sequence: CASSPDRATYEQYF.

The chain recombines TRBV28 with TRBJ2-3, with no clear D. Germline loops: CDR1 MDHEN, CDR2 SYDVKM. V was cut by 3 bases and J by 1 base, with 8 bases left in between. The CDR3 sequence is 14 residues long. CDR3 coding DNA: TGTGCCAGCAGTTTGGGGTTTCGCACAGATACGCAGTATTTT. This encodes CASSLGFRTDTQYF.

The chain carries TRBV7-6 and TRBJ2-7; D is ambiguous. Between the trimmed V and J ends, which lost 5 bases and 1 base, there was a span of 12 bases. The V gene's germline CDR1 is SGHVS and CDR2 FNYEAQ. The CDR3 is 14 amino acids. CDR3 amino acids: CASSRQRYSYEQYF. In nucleotides, the CDR3 is TGTGCCAGCAGCCGTCAGAGATATTCCTACGAGCAGTACTTC.

The V call is TRBV10-3, the J call TRBJ2-6, with 8 bases identical to TRBD2. Germline lookup yields CDR1 ENHRY and CDR2 SYGVKD. Trimming at V came to 6 bases and at J to 1 base, leaving 11 bases not matched to a gene. This CDR3 has 18 residues. The CDR3 DNA sequence: TGTGCCATCAGAATAACGGGACTAGGGGTTTCTGGGGCCAACGTCCTGACTTTC. Its translation is CAIRITGLGVSGANVLTF.

This clone was counted between two and nine times. The chain links TRBV19 to TRBJ2-7, with 9 bases lining up with TRBD2. The ends lost 0 bases at V and 0 bases at J; junction bases unmatched: 6. The CDR3 contains 17 residues. The germline CDR1 and CDR2 sequences are LNHDA and SQIVND (reference sequence). The CDR3 DNA is TGTGCCAGTAGTATAGATGCGGTAGCGGGGGCCTCCTACGAGCAGTACTTC. It codes for CASSIDAVAGASYEQYF.

The J gene is TRBJ1-4, the V gene TRBV10-3; 9 bases agree with TRBD1. J gave up 8 bases and V 4 bases, and 8 bases lay outside the gene matches. The CDR3 extends over 15 amino acids. In germline, CDR1 is ENHRY, CDR2 SYGVKD. Written as DNA, the CDR3 is TGTGCCATCAGTGCGGGACAGGGAGTAAACGAAAAACTGTTTTTT. It codes for CAISAGQGVNEKLFF.

The gene calls are TRBV10-3 and TRBJ1-4; 10 nucleotides agree with TRBD1. The germline gives CDR1 ENHRY, CDR2 SYGVKD. This CDR3 is 15 amino acids long. Unmatched junction bases numbered 6, after V lost 8 bases and J lost 3 bases. The CDR3 loop is CAIGPGQGANEKLFF. The CDR3 coding sequence is TGTGCCATCGGACCCGGACAGGGGGCTAATGAAAAACTGTTTTTT.

There are a few counts of this clone. The rearrangement joins TRBV5-1 to TRBJ1-4; 8 nucleotides agree with TRBD1. There are 14 residues in the CDR3. V shed 4 bases and J 7 bases; nucleotides not matched to a gene: 6. CDR1 and CDR2 (germline): SGHRS, YFSETQ. The CDR3, as DNA: TGCGCCAGCAGCCCCAGGGGGCGAAGTGAAAAACTGTTTTTT. Its protein is CASSPRGRSEKLFF.